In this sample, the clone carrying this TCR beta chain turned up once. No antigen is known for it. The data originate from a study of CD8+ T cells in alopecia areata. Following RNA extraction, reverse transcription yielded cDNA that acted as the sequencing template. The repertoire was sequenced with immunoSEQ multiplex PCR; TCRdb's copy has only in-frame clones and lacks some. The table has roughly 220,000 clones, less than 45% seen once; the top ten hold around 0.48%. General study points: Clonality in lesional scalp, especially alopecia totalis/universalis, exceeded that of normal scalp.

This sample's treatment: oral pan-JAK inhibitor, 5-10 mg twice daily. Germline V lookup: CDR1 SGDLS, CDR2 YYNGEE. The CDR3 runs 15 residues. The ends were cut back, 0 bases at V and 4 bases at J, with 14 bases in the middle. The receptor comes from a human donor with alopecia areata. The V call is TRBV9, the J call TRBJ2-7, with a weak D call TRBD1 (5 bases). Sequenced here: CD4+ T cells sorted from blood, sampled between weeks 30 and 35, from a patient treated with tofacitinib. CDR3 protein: CASSVDPGLGYEQYF. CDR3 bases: TGTGCCAGCAGCGTAGATCCAGGGTTGGGGTACGAGCAGTACTTC.